This passage covers 8 T cell receptor beta chains from one sample sequenced in a study of blood T cell repertoires in COVID-19 (TCRdb year 2020). Library construction relied on the immunoSEQ multiplex PCR assay. Drawn from immuneACCESS, this table holds only the in-frame rearrangements with V and J called that TCRdb kept. Clones are partly lost; checked studies trace under half to an unresolved V gene and leave the rest unexplained. The sample data list around 30,000 clones, and around 63% of these were observed just once. The top ten hold about a sixth of the sample. Sequenced material: peripheral blood. These receptors all come from a human donor in a cohort sampled during active COVID-19.

The CDR3 region has the DNA TGCGCCAGCAGCTTAGGTGGCAACGAGGGCGAGCAGTACTTC. Protein product: CASSLGGNEGEQYF. V is TRBV5-1 and J is TRBJ2-7; weak D call: TRBD2 (5 bases). Trimming left V 2 bases short and J 6 bases short, with 15 bases between. The CDR3 sequence is 14 residues long. Germline V gene data show CDR1 as SGHRS and CDR2 as YFSETQ.

This clone has a single count. It is unclear where the CDR3 begins or ends on the DNA, so no DNA is shown, and the CDR3 is as TCRdb lists it. This chain joins TRBV21-1 and TRBJ2-3; TRBD2, as called in the table, went unchecked against the DNA. TRBV21-1 has pseudogene status. Termini included, the CDR3 measures 15 amino acids. The CDR3 sequence is CASRWGSGSKDTQYF.

The chain recombines TRBV2 with TRBJ2-7, with a tentative D call TRBD2 (5 bases). CDR3 length equals 14 residues. Looked up from germline, CDR1 is SNHLY and CDR2 is FYNNEI. V was trimmed by 3 bases and J by 3 bases, leaving 12 bases between them. In nucleotides, the CDR3 is TGTGCCAGCAGTGAGGTAGCGCCTATCTACGAGCAGTACTTC. This codes for CASSEVAPIYEQYF.

This chain uses TRBV12-3 or TRBV12-4 with TRBJ1-2; tentative D call: TRBD1 (5 bases). Trimming shortened V by 5 bases and J by 8 bases, and 15 bases separated the two germline ends. The CDR3 runs 13 residues. The CDR3 DNA reads TGTGCCAGCAGTGAGGACTCCGGGGGGGGCTACACCTTC. It specifies CASSEDSGGGYTF.

A few counts support this clone. V is TRBV5-4 and J is TRBJ2-1; 11 positions match TRBD1. Germline-derived CDR1 and CDR2 are SGHNT and YYREEE (reference sequence). Trimming cost V 0 bases and J 7 bases; bases outside gene matches: 3. The CDR3 runs 15 residues. CDR3 loop: CASSLAGQGANEQFF. The DNA for the CDR3 is TGTGCCAGCAGCTTGGCTGGACAGGGGGCGAATGAGCAGTTCTTC.

The chain uses TRBV7-9 and TRBJ1-5, with TRBD1 identical over 11 bases. Germline V CDR1 and CDR2: SEHNR, FQNEAQ (reference sequence). Trimming cost V 4 bases and J 0 bases; bases outside gene matches: 5. This CDR3 is built from 17 residues. This CDR3 reads CASSSGQGAYSNQPQHF. The CDR3 DNA reads TGTGCCAGCAGCTCAGGACAGGGGGCTTATAGCAATCAGCCCCAGCATTTT. Supplemented by reference TRBV7-9 and TRBJ1-5, the full variable domain reads DTGVSQNPRHKITKRGQNVTFRCDPISEHNRLYWYRQTLGQGPEFLTYFQNEAQLEKSRLLSDRFSAERPKGSFSTLEIQRTEQGDSAMYLCASSSGQGAYSNQPQHFGDGTRLSIL.

The V call is TRBV30, the J call TRBJ1-5; no definite D call. The CDR3 contains 15 residues. The V end lost 0 bases, the J end lost 4 bases, and 13 bases lay between the germline ends. Germline V lookup: CDR1 GTSNPN, CDR2 SVGIG (reference sequence). The CDR3 sequence is CAWSVLNGVNQPQHF. The CDR3 DNA sequence: TGTGCCTGGAGTGTACTAAACGGGGTTAATCAGCCCCAGCATTTT.

The chain uses TRBV18 and TRBJ2-3; D may be TRBD1 (6 bases). CDR3 length equals 14 residues. CDR1 and CDR2 (germline): KGHSH, LQKENI. V gave up 0 bases and J gave up 7 bases, with 11 bases separating them. Here the CDR3 DNA reads TGTGCCAGCTCACCACCGTTCAGGGACAATACGCAGTATTTT. Its protein is CASSPPFRDNTQYF. Combining the CDR3 with reference TRBV18 and TRBJ2-3 gives the whole variable domain NAGVMQNPRHLVRRRGQEARLRCSPMKGHSHVYWYRQLPEEGLKFMVYLQKENIIDESGMPKERFSAEFPKEGPSILRIQQVVRGDSAAYFCASSPPFRDNTQYFGPGTRLTVL.